This T cell receptor (beta chain) originates from a study of early T cells in non-severe SARS-CoV-2 infection. Study as a whole: RNA in bulk from unsorted whole blood was sequenced, and chains were unpaired.

Findings and caveats of the study: Clonotype matching in VDJdb favored anti-spike CD8 responses and did not capture private and CD4 specificities.

This clonotype has more than one count but fewer than ten. No antigen is known for it. Individual cDNA molecules received unique molecular identifiers during library preparation. TCRdb called the 5' RACE reads again in MiXCR, with one record for every CDR3 protein. In the table there are tens of thousands of distinct CDR3 sequences, about 7.7% of which are singletons. V gave up 0 bases and J gave up 9 bases, with 16 bases separating them. From germline, CDR1 is SGHRS and CDR2 YFSETQ. The CDR3 runs to 15 residues. The sequencing sample was made of whole blood. The V gene is TRBV5-1, the J gene TRBJ2-1; possibly TRBD2 for D (5 bases). The sequence was collected from an adult who was a healthcare worker with PCR-confirmed SARS-CoV-2 infection or an uninfected control (not recorded which). The CDR3 protein is CASSLAVVTRSEQFF. The CDR3 nucleotides read TGCGCCAGCAGCTTGGCCGTTGTAACTAGGAGTGAGCAGTTCTTC.